Presented here are 21 T cell receptor beta chains from one specimen sequenced in a study of shared clonotypes between healthy human individuals. Generated by immunoSEQ multiplex PCR, the TCRdb table keeps only in-frame clones and is missing some. The top ten hold 0.06% of the sample, which has hundreds of thousands of clones, almost 97% seen once. The sample consisted of naive CD4+ T cells sorted from blood. Subset noted: CD45RA+ positively selected. These receptors all stem from a woman in her 30s in good health.

The V gene is TRBV11-2, the J gene TRBJ1-1, with D unclear. The CDR3 sequence is 14 residues long. Germline CDR1 is SGHAT and CDR2 is FQNNGV. V was trimmed by 2 bases and J by 2 bases, leaving 9 bases between them. CDR3 loop: CASSLSGFNTEAFF. DNA for the CDR3: TGTGCCAGCAGCTTATCGGGATTCAACACTGAAGCTTTCTTT.

The CDR3 DNA follows: TGTGCCAGCAGCCAACTGACAACCAGCTCCTACAATGAGCAGTTCTTC. It codes for CASSQLTTSSYNEQFF. The rearrangement links TRBV4-2 to TRBJ2-1, with D uncertain. V was cut by 2 bases and J by 0 bases, with 11 bases left in between. CDR1 is LGHNA, CDR2 YNFKEQ, per germline. The CDR3 sequence is 16 residues long.

The chain recombines TRBV2 with TRBJ2-3; 7 positions agree with TRBD2. This CDR3 has 15 residues. Germline V gives CDR1 SNHLY, CDR2 FYNNEI. Trimming at V came to 4 bases and at J to 3 bases, leaving 7 bases not matched to a gene. DNA for the CDR3: TGTGCCAGCAGTGCGAGGTTGGGAGGGACAGATACGCAGTATTTT. It codes for CASSARLGGTDTQYF.

The genes are TRBV4-1 and TRBJ1-1, with D unresolved. The CDR3 is 15 residues long. The germline gives CDR1 MGHRA, CDR2 YSYEKL. Trimming removed 4 bases at V and 2 bases at J, with 14 bases between. The CDR3 bases are TGCGCCAGCAGCCGTGGTGAGCCCATAAACACTGAAGCTTTCTTT. Residues: CASSRGEPINTEAFF.

V gene TRBV19 combines with J gene TRBJ1-3; D unclear. The CDR3 consists of 15 residues. Trimming took off 6 bases at V and 0 bases at J, with 12 bases between the two ends. The V gene's germline CDR1 is LNHDA and CDR2 SQIVND (reference sequence). Here the CDR3 reads CASRSQPFSGNTIYF. The CDR3 DNA is TGTGCCAGTAGAAGCCAACCGTTCTCTGGAAACACCATATATTTT.

The chain uses TRBV19 and TRBJ1-4; 8 bases fit TRBD1. V lost 6 bases, J lost 0 bases, and 9 bases stayed unmatched. Per germline, CDR1 LNHDA and CDR2 SQIVND (reference sequence). The CDR3 covers 17 residues. CDR3: CASRELTGEATNEKLFF. In nucleotides, the CDR3 is TGTGCCAGTAGAGAATTGACAGGGGAAGCAACTAATGAAAAACTGTTTTTT.

The V call is TRBV6-6, the J call TRBJ2-2, with D perhaps TRBD2 (5 bases). The V gene lost 6 bases and the J gene lost 1 base, with 6 bases spanning the gap. The CDR3 is 13 residues long. Per the germline V gene, CDR1 is MNHNY and CDR2 is SVGAGI (reference sequence). This CDR3 reads CASSGMNTGELFF. CDR3 nucleotide sequence: TGTGCCAGCAGCGGGATGAACACCGGGGAGCTGTTTTTT.

The rearrangement links TRBV15 to TRBJ1-5; D is ambiguous. This CDR3 has 15 residues. Germline CDR1 LNHNV, CDR2 YYDKDF (reference sequence). V gave up 0 bases and J gave up 7 bases, with 13 bases separating them. The CDR3 DNA sequence: TGTGCCACCAGCAGAGATCCCGATCCGTACCAGCCCCAGCATTTT. Translation: CATSRDPDPYQPQHF. Full variable domain (remainder filled in from reference TRBV15 and TRBJ1-5): DAMVIQNPRYQVTQFGKPVTLSCSQTLNHNVMYWYQQKSSQAPKLLFHYYDKDFNNEADTPDNFQSRRPNTSFCFLDIRSPGLGDTAMYLCATSRDPDPYQPQHFGDGTRLSIL.

The V call is TRBV27, the J call TRBJ1-1; D not resolved. V lost 6 bases and J 4 bases, leaving 15 bases between the germline ends. The CDR3 consists of 14 residues. Germline V CDR1 and CDR2: MNHEY, SMNVEV (reference sequence). CDR3 region: CASSSNQRTTEAFF. The CDR3 nucleotides are TGTGCCAGCAGCTCCAACCAGAGGACCACTGAAGCTTTCTTT.

The rearrangement links TRBV7-9 to TRBJ1-3; tentative D call: TRBD1 (5 bases). Trimming left V 5 bases short and J 3 bases short, with 20 bases between. CDR1 and CDR2 from the germline V gene are SEHNR and FQNEAQ (reference sequence). The CDR3 has 17 residues. CDR3 sequence reads: CASSPRDQSLGGNTIYF. The CDR3 DNA reads as TGTGCCAGCAGCCCCCGGGACCAATCCTTAGGTGGAAACACCATATATTTT.

The chain combines TRBV27 with TRBJ1-5; D is possibly TRBD1 (5 bases). This CDR3 spans 15 amino acids. V shed 4 bases and J shed 7 bases, with 17 bases lying between them. Germline CDR1 MNHEY, CDR2 SMNVEV (reference sequence). CDR3 region: CASSSGGGEWQPQHF. The CDR3 coding sequence is TGTGCCAGCAGTTCGGGCGGAGGGGAGTGGCAGCCCCAGCATTTT.

The chain uses TRBV27 and TRBJ2-1; the D is unclear. V dropped 3 bases and J dropped 4 bases, with 4 bases sitting between them. Looked up from germline, CDR1 is MNHEY and CDR2 is SMNVEV (reference sequence). CDR3 length equals 12 residues. Written as DNA, the CDR3 is TGTGCCAGCAGTTTTCGGTACAATGAGCAGTTCTTC. The encoded protein is CASSFRYNEQFF.

This sequence joins TRBV27 and TRBJ2-1; the match to TRBD2 covers 7 bases. Germline CDR1 MNHEY, CDR2 SMNVEV (reference sequence). The V gene end was trimmed by 2 bases and the J gene end by 3 bases; junction bases not matched to a gene: 1. The CDR3 is 14 residues long. The CDR3 DNA reads TGTGCCAGCAGTTTAGCGGGAGACTACAATGAGCAGTTCTTC. Translated, it gives CASSLAGDYNEQFF.

The rearrangement uses TRBV11-2 and TRBJ2-3; D is unresolved. CDR1 SGHAT and CDR2 FQNNGV come from the germline V gene. This CDR3 is built from 14 residues. Trimming took 4 bases from V and 6 from J, leaving 14 bases between them. CDR3: CASSWMGSADTQYF. The CDR3 nucleotides read TGTGCCAGCAGCTGGATGGGAAGCGCCGATACGCAGTATTTT.

This chain joins TRBV6-1 and TRBJ2-7, with D unclear. Per the germline V gene, CDR1 is MNHNS and CDR2 is SASEGT. The CDR3 length is 12 residues. Trimming removed 6 bases from V and 3 bases from J, with 9 bases in between. This chain's CDR3 is CASRPSYYEQYF. In DNA, the CDR3 is TGTGCCAGCAGGCCTTCATACTACGAGCAGTACTTC.

The J gene is TRBJ2-1, the V gene TRBV5-1; no reliable D call. The CDR3 has 15 amino acids. V was shortened by 2 bases and J by 0 bases, with 9 bases between the two germline ends. The germline CDR1 and CDR2 sequences are SGHRS and YFSETQ. This chain's CDR3 is CASSLEVSSYNEQFF. As DNA, the CDR3 is TGCGCCAGCAGCTTAGAAGTCAGCTCCTACAATGAGCAGTTCTTC.

The chain uses TRBV9 and TRBJ2-3; D call uncertain. There are 13 residues in the CDR3. Germline V gene data show CDR1 as SGDLS and CDR2 as YYNGEE. With 4 bases removed from V and 2 bases from J, the gap between germline ends came to 8 bases. CDR3 DNA sequence: TGTGCCAGCAGCCCCCAAGCCACAGATACGCAGTATTTT. It codes for CASSPQATDTQYF.

This clone was picked up one time. The chain links TRBV7-9 to TRBJ2-3; 11 bases are a match to TRBD2. The CDR3 loop spans 18 amino acids. The ends lost 6 bases at V and 0 bases at J; junction bases unmatched: 11. The germline V gene has CDR1 SEHNR and CDR2 FQNEAQ (reference sequence). DNA for the CDR3: TGTGCCAGCAGAAAGGGGTTGACTAGCGGGACTAGCACAGATACGCAGTATTTT. Translating it yields CASRKGLTSGTSTDTQYF.

The J gene is TRBJ2-5, the V gene TRBV7-9; perhaps D is TRBD1 or TRBD2 (5 bases each). The end of the DNA is better explained by TRBJ2-7, so the J call may be wrong. The CDR3 consists of 15 residues. Germline V gene data show CDR1 as SEHNR and CDR2 as FQNEAQ (reference sequence). The CDR3 nucleotides are TGTGCCAGCAGCTTAAGGGACCCCGCGGCCTACGAGCAGTACTTC. Translation gives CASSLRDPAAYEQYF.

A single count supports this clone. The rearrangement joins TRBV7-7 to TRBJ2-1; TRBD2 matches at 7 bases. The CDR3 runs 15 residues. V gave up 0 bases and J gave up 7 bases; unmatched junction bases: 6. Germline CDR1 SSHAT, CDR2 FNYEAQ (reference sequence). Written as DNA, the CDR3 is TGTGCCAGCAGCTTAGCGGGAGGGCCAAATAATGAGCAGTTCTTC. The encoded protein is CASSLAGGPNNEQFF.

V and J are TRBV28 and TRBJ2-7; 12 bases line up with TRBD2. J gave up 1 base and V 8 bases, and 6 bases lay outside the gene matches. The germline CDR1 and CDR2 sequences are MDHEN and SYDVKM. The CDR3 is 15 amino acids. The CDR3, as DNA: TGTGCCAGCCGGATAGGACTAGCGGGGTCCTACGAGCAGTACTTC. Its protein is CASRIGLAGSYEQYF.